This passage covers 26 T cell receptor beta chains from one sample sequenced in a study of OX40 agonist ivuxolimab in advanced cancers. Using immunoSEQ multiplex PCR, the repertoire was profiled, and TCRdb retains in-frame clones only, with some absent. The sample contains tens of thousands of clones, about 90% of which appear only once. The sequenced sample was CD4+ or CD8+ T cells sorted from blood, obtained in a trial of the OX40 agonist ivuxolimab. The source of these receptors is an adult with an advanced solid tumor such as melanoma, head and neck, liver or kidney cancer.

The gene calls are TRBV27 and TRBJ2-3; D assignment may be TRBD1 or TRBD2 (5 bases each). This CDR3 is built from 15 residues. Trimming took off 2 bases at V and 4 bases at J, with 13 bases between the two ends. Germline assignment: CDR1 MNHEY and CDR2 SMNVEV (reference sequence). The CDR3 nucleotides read TGTGCCAGCAGTTTAAGAGCAGGGAGCCCAGATACGCAGTATTTT. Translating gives CASSLRAGSPDTQYF.

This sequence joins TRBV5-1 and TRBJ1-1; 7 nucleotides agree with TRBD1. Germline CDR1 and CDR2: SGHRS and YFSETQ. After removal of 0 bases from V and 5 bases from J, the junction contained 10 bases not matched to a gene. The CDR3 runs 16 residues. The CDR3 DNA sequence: TGCGCCAGCAGCTTGGCCCCGACAGGGTTGGTGACTGAAGCTTTCTTT. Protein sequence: CASSLAPTGLVTEAFF.

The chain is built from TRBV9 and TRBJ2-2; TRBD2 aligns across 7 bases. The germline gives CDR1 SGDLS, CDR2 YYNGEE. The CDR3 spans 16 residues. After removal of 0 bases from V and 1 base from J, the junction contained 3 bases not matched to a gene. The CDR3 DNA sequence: TGTGCCAGCAGCGTAGTGCCTAGCGGGAACACCGGGGAGCTGTTTTTT. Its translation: CASSVVPSGNTGELFF. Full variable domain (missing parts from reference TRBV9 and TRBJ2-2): DSGVTQTPKHLITATGQRVTLRCSPRSGDLSVYWYQQSLDQGLQFLIQYYNGEERAKGNILERFSAQQFPDLHSELNLSSLELGDSALYFCASSVVPSGNTGELFFGEGSRLTVL.

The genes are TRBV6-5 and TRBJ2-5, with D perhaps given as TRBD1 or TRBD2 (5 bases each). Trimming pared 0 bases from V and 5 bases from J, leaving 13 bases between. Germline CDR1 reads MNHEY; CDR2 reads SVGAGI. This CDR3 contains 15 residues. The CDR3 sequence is CASSYSGNEGETQYF. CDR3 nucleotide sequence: TGTGCCAGCAGTTACTCGGGCAACGAGGGGGAGACCCAGTACTTC.

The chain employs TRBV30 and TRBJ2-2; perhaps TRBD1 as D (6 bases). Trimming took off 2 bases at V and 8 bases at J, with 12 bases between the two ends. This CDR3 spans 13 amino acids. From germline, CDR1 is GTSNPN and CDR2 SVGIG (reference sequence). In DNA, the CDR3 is TGTGCCTGGAGTCTCAGGGGAAGGGGGGAGCTGTTTTTT. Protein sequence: CAWSLRGRGELFF.

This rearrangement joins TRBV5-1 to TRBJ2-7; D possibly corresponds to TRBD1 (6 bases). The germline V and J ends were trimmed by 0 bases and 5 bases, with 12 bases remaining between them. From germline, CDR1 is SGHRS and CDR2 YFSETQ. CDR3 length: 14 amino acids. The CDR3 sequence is CASSLVVGTHEQYF. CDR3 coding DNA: TGCGCCAGCAGCTTGGTGGTAGGGACACACGAGCAGTACTTC.

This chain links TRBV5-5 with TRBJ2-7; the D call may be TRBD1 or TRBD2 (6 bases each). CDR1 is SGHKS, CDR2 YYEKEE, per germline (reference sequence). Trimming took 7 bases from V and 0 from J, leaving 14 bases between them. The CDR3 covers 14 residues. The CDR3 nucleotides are TGTGCCAGCGGCCGGGGGCCGAGCTCCTACGAGCAGTACTTC. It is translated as CASGRGPSSYEQYF.

CDR3 nucleotides: TGTGCCTGGAGATTGGGGGGGGGCTACGAGCAGTACTTC. Protein sequence: CAWRLGGGYEQYF. This chain uses TRBV30 with TRBJ2-7, with 7 nucleotides matching TRBD2. This CDR3 region has 13 residues. Trimming cost V 3 bases and J 3 bases; bases outside gene matches: 5. Germline assignment: CDR1 GTSNPN and CDR2 SVGIG (reference sequence).

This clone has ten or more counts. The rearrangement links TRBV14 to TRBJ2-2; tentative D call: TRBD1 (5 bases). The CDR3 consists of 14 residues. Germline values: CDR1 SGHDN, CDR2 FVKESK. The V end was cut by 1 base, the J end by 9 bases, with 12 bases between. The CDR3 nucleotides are TGTGCCAGCAGCCAAGGGAAGGGGAACAGGGAGCTGTTTTTT. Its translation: CASSQGKGNRELFF.

CDR3 nucleotides: TGTGCCAGCAGCTTGACGGAGGGCTATGGCTACACCTTC. Translated, it gives CASSLTEGYGYTF. The chain carries TRBV5-7 and TRBJ1-2; D remains unclear. TRBV5-7 is an ORF for which the function is uncertain. Trimming stripped 1 base from V and 4 bases from J, with 8 bases between. This CDR3 contains 13 residues.

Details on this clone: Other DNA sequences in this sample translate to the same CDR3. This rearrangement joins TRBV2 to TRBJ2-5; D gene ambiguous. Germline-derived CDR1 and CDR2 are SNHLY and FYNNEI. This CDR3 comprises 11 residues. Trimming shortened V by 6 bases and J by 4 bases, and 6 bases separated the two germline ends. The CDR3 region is CASSGSETQYF. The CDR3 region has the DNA TGTGCCAGCAGCGGGTCAGAGACCCAGTACTTC. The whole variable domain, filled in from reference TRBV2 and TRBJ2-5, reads EPEVTQTPSHQVTQMGQEVILRCVPISNHLYFYWYRQILGQKVEFLVSFYNNEISEKSEIFDDQFSVERPDGSNFTLKIRSTKLEDSAMYFCASSGSETQYFGPGTRLLVL.

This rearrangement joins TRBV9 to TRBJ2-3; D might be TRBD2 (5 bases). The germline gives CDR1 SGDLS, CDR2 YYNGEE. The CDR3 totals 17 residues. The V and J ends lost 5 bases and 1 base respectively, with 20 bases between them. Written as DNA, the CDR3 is TGTGCCAGCAGTCAACACCCCGGGAACCCTCGCACAGATACGCAGTATTTT. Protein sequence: CASSQHPGNPRTDTQYF.

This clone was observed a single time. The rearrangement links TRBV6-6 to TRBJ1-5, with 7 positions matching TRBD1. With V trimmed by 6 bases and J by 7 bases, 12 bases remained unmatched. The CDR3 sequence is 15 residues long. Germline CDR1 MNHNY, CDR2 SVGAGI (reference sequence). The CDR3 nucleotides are TGTGCCAGCAGCCCGGGACAGCTCTTCGGACAGCCCCAGCATTTT. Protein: CASSPGQLFGQPQHF.

In nucleotides, the CDR3 is TGTGCCAGCAGTTCCCGGGGAGGATCAGGCTACGAGCAGTACTTC. It is translated as CASSSRGGSGYEQYF. V is TRBV27 and J is TRBJ2-7; D perhaps matches TRBD2 (6 bases). V shed 4 bases and J shed 3 bases, with 16 bases lying between them. The CDR3 is 15 residues long. Looked up from germline, CDR1 is MNHEY and CDR2 is SMNVEV (reference sequence).

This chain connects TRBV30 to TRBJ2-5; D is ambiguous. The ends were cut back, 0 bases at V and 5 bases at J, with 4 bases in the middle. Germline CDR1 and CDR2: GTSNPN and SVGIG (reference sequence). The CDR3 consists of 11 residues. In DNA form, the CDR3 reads TGTGCCTGGAGTGTATCCGAGACCCAGTACTTC. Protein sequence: CAWSVSETQYF.

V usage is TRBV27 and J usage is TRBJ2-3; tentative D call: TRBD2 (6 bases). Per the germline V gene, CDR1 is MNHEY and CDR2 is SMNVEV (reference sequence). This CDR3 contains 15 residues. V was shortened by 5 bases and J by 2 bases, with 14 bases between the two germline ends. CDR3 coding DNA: TGTGCCAGCAGTCCCCTTAGCGGTTCCACAGATACGCAGTATTTT. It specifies CASSPLSGSTDTQYF.

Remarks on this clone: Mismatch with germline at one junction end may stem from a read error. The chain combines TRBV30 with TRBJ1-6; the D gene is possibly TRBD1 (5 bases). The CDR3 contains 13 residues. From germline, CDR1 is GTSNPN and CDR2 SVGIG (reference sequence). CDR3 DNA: TGTGCCTGGAGTCAGGGTTATATTTCACCCCTCCACTTT. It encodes CAWSQGYISPLHF.

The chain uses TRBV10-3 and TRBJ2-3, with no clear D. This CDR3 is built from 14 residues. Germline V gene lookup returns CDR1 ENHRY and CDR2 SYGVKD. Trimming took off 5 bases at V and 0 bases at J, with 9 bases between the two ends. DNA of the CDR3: TGTGCCATCAGTCCCGCCGCTAGCACAGATACGCAGTATTTT. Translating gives CAISPAASTDTQYF.

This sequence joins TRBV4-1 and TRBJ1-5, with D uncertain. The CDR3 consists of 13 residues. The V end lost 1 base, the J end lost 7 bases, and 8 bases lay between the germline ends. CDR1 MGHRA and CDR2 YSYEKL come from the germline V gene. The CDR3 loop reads CASSQGGRQPQHF. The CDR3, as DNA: TGCGCCAGCAGCCAAGGAGGACGGCAGCCCCAGCATTTT.

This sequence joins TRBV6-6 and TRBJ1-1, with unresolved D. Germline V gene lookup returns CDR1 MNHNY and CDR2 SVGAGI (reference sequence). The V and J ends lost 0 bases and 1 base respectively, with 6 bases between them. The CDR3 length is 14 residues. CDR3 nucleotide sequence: TGTGCCAGCAGTTACTCGAGCAGGAACACTGAAGCTTTCTTT. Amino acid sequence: CASSYSSRNTEAFF.

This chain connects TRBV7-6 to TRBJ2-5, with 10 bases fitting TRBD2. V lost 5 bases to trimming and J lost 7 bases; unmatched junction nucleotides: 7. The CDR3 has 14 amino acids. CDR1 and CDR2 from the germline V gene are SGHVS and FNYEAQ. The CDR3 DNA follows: TGTGCCAGCAGCAGAGGGACTAGCGTGCCGACCCAGTACTTC. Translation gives CASSRGTSVPTQYF.

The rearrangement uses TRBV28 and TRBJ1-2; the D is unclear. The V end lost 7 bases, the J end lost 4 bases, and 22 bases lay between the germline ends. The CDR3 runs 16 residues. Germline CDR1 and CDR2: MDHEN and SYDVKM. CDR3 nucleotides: TGTGCCAGCATCTACTCACCGAGCCAAGGAGGCTATGGCTACACCTTC. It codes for CASIYSPSQGGYGYTF.

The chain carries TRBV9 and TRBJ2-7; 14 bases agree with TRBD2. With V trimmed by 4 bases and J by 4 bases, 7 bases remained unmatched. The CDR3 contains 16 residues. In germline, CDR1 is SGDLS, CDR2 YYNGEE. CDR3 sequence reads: CASSPTGTSGSYEQYF. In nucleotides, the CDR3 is TGTGCCAGCAGCCCAACTGGGACTAGCGGGAGTTACGAGCAGTACTTC. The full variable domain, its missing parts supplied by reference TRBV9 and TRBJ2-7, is DSGVTQTPKHLITATGQRVTLRCSPRSGDLSVYWYQQSLDQGLQFLIQYYNGEERAKGNILERFSAQQFPDLHSELNLSSLELGDSALYFCASSPTGTSGSYEQYFGPGTRLTVT.

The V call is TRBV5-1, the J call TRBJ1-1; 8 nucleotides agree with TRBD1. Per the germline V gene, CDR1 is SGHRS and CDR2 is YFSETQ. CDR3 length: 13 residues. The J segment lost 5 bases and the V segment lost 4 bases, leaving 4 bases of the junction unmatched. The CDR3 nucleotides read TGCGCCAGCAGCCGGGACAGGCGAACTGAAGCTTTCTTT. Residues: CASSRDRRTEAFF.

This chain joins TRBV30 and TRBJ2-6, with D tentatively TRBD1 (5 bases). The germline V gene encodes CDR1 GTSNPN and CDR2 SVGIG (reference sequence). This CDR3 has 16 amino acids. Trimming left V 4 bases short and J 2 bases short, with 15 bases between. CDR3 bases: TGTGCCTGGAAAGTTGAAAGGGGCGCTGGGGCCAACGTCCTGACTTTC. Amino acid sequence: CAWKVERGAGANVLTF.

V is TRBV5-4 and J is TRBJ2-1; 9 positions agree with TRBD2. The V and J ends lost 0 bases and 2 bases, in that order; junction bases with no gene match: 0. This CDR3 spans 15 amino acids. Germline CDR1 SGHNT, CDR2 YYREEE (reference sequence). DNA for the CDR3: TGTGCCAGCAGCTTGGGCGGGAGGGCCTACAATGAGCAGTTCTTC. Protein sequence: CASSLGGRAYNEQFF. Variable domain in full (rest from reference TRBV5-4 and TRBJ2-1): ETGVTQSPTHLIKTRGQQVTLRCSSQSGHNTVSWYQQALGQGPQFIFQYYREEENGRGNFPPRFSGLQFPNYSSELNVNALELDDSALYLCASSLGGRAYNEQFFGPGTRLTVL.